The clone carrying this TCR beta chain was counted once. These data belong to a study of blood T cell repertoires in COVID-19. Background on the study: The study drew acute and convalescent COVID-19 samples from the United States, Italy and Spain.

In the source study's methods: Estimated nucleated cell counts came from reference gene primer amplification. This table comes from immunoSEQ multiplex PCR, and its TCRdb copy is limited to in-frame clones, with some not included. That table furnishes V, J and clone size, whereas the DNA furnished D and trimming. The repertoire consists of a few hundred thousand clones, with roughly 88% occurring once and the leading ten covering over 9.5%. Seattle's cohort entered during active infection and was followed longitudinally. V lost 7 bases and J lost 7; bases outside the gene matches: 17. The CDR3 is 16 amino acids. Germline V gene data show CDR1 as MDHEN and CDR2 as SYDVKM.

This sequence was found in a woman aged 45 to 65 with COVID-19, enrolled during active disease. The rearrangement uses TRBV28 and TRBJ1-2; 8 bases are a match to TRBD1. Sequencing used peripheral blood. CDR3 amino acids: CASIRLLGQGAGGYTF. DNA for the CDR3: TGTGCCAGCATCAGGCTTCTGGGGCAGGGGGCCGGTGGCTACACCTTC.